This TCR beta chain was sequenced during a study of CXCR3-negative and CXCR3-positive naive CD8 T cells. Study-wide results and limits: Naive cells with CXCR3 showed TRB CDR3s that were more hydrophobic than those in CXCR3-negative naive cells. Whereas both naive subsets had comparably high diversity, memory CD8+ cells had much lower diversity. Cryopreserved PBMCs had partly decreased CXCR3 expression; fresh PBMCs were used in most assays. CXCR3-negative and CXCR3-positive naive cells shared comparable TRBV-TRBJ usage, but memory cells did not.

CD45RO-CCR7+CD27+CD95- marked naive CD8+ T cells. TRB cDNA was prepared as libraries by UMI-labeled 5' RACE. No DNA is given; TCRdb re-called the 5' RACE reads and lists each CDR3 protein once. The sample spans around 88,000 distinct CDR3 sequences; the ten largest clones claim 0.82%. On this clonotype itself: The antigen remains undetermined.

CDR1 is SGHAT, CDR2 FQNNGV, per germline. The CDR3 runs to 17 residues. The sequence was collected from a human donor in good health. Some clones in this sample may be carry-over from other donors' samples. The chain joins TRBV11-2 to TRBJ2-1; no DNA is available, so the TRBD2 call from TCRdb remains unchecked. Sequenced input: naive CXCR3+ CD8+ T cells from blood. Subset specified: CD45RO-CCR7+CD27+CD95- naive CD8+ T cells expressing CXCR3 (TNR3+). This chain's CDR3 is CASSLGTSAHPYNEQFF. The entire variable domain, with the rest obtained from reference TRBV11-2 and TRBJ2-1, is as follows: EAGVAQSPRYKIIEKRQSVAFWCNPISGHATLYWYQQILGQGPKLLIQFQNNGVVDDSQLPKDRFSAERLKGVDSTLKIQPAKLEDSAVYLCASSLGTSAHPYNEQFFGPGTRLTVL.